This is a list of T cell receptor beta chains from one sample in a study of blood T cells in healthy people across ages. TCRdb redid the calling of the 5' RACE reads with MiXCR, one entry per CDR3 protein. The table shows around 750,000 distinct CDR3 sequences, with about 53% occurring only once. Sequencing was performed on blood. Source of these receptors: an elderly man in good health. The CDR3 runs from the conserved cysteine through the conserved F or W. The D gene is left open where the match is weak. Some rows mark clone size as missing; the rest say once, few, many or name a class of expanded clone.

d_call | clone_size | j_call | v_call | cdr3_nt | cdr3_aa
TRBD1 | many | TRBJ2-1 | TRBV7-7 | TGTGCCAGCAGTCCCGCCGTAGGACAGGTGGAACGGTTCTTC | CASSPAVGQVERFF
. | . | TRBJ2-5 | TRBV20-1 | TGCAGTGCTAGAGATTACCGGGAGACCCAGTACTTC | CSARDYRETQYF
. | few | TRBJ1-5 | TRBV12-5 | TGTGCTAGTGGTTTGACGGGGGCCGGAAACAATCAGCCCCAGCATTTT | CASGLTGAGNNQPQHF
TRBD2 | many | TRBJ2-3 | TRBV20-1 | TGCAGTGCTGGGGGCCCCGGTAATAGCGGGAGGAGATACGCGTATTTT | CSAGGPGNSGRRYAYF
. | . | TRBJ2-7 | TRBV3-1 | TGTGCCAGCAGCCCGCAACGAGCCTTGGGCTCCTACGAGCAGTACTTC | CASSPQRALGSYEQYF
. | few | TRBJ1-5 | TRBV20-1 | TGCAGTGCCAACGACGGTAGCAATCAGCCCCAGCATTTT | CSANDGSNQPQHF
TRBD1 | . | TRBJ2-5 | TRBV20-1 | TGCAGTGCTAGTCCGGGGAACAGGGGGCTAGGGGAGACCCAGTACTTC | CSASPGNRGLGETQYF
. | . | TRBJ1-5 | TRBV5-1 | TGCGCCAGCAGCTTGGTTCCAGGGGCCTTCAATCAGCCCCAGCATTTT | CASSLVPGAFNQPQHF
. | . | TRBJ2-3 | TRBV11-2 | TGTGCCAGCAACCAAGTTCCTGGCACAGATACGCAGTATTTT | CASNQVPGTDTQYF
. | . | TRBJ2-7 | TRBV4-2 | TGTGCCAGCAGCCAAGACTCGTGGGGCAGAGCATTAGGGGATTACGAGCAGTACTTC | CASSQDSWGRALGDYEQYF
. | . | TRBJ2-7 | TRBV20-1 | TGCAGTGCTAGAGATCGCGGAGGAGGCGAGCAGTACTTC | CSARDRGGGEQYF
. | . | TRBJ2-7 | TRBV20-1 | TGCAGTGCTAGCCACAAGGGCGAGCAGTACTTC | CSASHKGEQYF
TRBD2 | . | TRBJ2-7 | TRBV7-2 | TGTGCCAGCAGCAAGGTAGCGGGAACCTACAATGAGCAGTACTTC | CASSKVAGTYNEQYF
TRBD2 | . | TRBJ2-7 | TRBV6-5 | TGTGCCAGCAGTTCCCAACTCGGAGTAGCGGGAGGGCGACTGGAGCAGTACTTC | CASSSQLGVAGGRLEQYF
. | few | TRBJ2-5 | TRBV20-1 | TGCAGTGCTAGTGTGAGCGTCCAAGAGACCCAGTACTTC | CSASVSVQETQYF
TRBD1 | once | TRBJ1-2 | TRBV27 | TGTGCCAGCAGAGAGGCCCCAGGGGGCGCTTCTAACTATGGCTACACCTTC | CASREAPGGASNYGYTF
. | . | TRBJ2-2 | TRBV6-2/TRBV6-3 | TGTGCCAGCAGGAGGAGCACCGGGGAGCTGTTTTTT | CASRRSTGELFF
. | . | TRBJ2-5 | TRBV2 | TGTGCCAGCAGAGCCGACCACAATGAGCAGTACTTC | CASRADHNEQYF
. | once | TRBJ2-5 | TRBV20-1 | TGCCGCCTGGCGGGACAAGAGACCCAGTACTTC | CRLAGQETQYF
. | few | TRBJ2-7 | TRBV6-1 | TGTGCCAGCAGATCAGACATCTCCTACGAGCAGTACTTC | CASRSDISYEQYF
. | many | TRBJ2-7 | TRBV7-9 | TGTGCCAGCAGCCCGGACACGGACTACGAGCAGTACTTC | CASSPDTDYEQYF
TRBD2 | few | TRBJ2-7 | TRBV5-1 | TGCGCCAGCAGCTTGGCCGGCGGGAGCCTTTACGAGCAGTACTTC | CASSLAGGSLYEQYF
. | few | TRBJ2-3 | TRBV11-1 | TGTGCCAGCAGCTTAGAGGGGAAAAGATACGCGTATTTT | CASSLEGKRYAYF
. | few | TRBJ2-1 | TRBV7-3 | TGTGCCAGCAGCATGTACAGTCCCAATGAGCAGTTCTTC | CASSMYSPNEQFF
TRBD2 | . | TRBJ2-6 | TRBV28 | TGTGCCAGCAGACAAAGTGGACTAGCAGGCCCTGGGGCCAACGTCCTGACTTTC | CASRQSGLAGPGANVLTF
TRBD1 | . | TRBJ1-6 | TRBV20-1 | TGCAGTGCTAGCCGACTAGACAGGGATAATTCACCCCTCCACTTT | CSASRLDRDNSPLHF
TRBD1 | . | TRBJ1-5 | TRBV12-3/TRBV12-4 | TGTGCCAGCAGGGGGACAGACTATAGCAATCAGCCCCAGCATTTT | CASRGTDYSNQPQHF
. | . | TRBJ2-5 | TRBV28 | TGTGCCAGCAGTGGAGGGGGCATCGGGACCCAGTACTTC | CASSGGGIGTQYF
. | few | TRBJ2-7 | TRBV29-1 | TGCAGCGTGAACCGGGACTACGAGCAGTACTTC | CSVNRDYEQYF
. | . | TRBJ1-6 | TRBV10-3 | TGTGCCATCAGTGAGTCGGGGCAAGGGCCGAATTCACCCCTCCACTTT | CAISESGQGPNSPLHF
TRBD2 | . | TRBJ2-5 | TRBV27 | TGTGCCAGCACCCAATGGACTAGCGGGAGTATCCAGACCCAGTACTTC | CASTQWTSGSIQTQYF
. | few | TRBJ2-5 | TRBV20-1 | TGCAGTGCTAGAGATTCGAAGCGGTCAAAAGAGACCCAGTACTTC | CSARDSKRSKETQYF
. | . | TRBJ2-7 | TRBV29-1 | TGCAGCGCCACAGACAATCCTTACGAGCAGTACTTC | CSATDNPYEQYF
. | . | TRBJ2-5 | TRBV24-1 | TGTGCCACCAGTGTCTTCACTAAGCGAGAGACCCAGTACTTC | CATSVFTKRETQYF
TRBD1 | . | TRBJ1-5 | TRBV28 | TGTGCCAGCAGTTTACAAGACAGGGGAAATCAGCCCCAGCATTTT | CASSLQDRGNQPQHF
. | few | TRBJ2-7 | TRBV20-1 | TGCAGTGCCTGGACGGAGGTTCTGTACGAGCAGTACTTC | CSAWTEVLYEQYF
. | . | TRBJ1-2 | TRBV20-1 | TGCAGTGCTCAATTCAAACAGAGTGGCCACACCTTC | CSAQFKQSGHTF
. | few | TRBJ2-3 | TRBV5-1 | TGCGCCAGCAGCTTGTGGGGGGGCGCTCAGGCAGATACGCAGTATTTT | CASSLWGGAQADTQYF
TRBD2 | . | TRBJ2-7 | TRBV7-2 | TGTGCCAGCAGCTTAGCGGGAGGGCCTAGCGAGCAGTACTTC | CASSLAGGPSEQYF
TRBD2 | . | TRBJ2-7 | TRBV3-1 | TGTGCCAGCAGCCCGAGCGGGAGCCTTGGCAATGAGCAGTACTTC | CASSPSGSLGNEQYF
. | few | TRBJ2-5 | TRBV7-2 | TGTGCCAGCAGCTTCCAGGGCAGGGTCCAAGAGACCCAGTACTTC | CASSFQGRVQETQYF
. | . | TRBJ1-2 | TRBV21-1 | . | CASSNQVGGGAYYGYTF
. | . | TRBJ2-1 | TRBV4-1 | TGCGCCAGCAGCCAAGATAGGACCCGGCCCGGAAACGAGGGGTTCTTC | CASSQDRTRPGNEGFF
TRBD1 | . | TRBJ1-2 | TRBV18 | TGTGCCAGCTCACCCCGGACAGGGGCACATGGCTACACCTTC | CASSPRTGAHGYTF
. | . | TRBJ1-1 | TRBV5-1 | TGCGCCAGCAGCTTGGAGAGGGGATTGAACACTGAAGCTTTCTTT | CASSLERGLNTEAFF
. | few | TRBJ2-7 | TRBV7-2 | TGTGCCAGCAGCTTAGGGGCTAGCGCCTCCTACGAGCAGTACTTC | CASSLGASASYEQYF
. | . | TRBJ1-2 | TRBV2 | TGTGCCAGCAGTGAAACCCGAGGCTACACCTTC | CASSETRGYTF
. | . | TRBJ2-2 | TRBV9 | TGTGCCGCCCAGGGATCTGGAACCGGGGAGCTGTTTTTT | CAAQGSGTGELFF
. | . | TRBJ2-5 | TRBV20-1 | TGCAGTGCTAGTCCCGGGGCGCAGGGGGAGACCCAGTACTTC | CSASPGAQGETQYF
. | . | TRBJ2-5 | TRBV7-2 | TGTGCCAGCAGCTCACAGACGTCGGGGCAAGAGACCCAGTACTTC | CASSSQTSGQETQYF
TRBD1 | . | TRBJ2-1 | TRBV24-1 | TGTGCCACCAGTGCCAAAGGAAACAGGGGCGGTGAGCAGTTCTTC | CATSAKGNRGGEQFF
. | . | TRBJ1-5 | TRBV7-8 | TGTGCCAGCAGCTTGGGTGACAGGCCTACGTTTTATAGCAATCAGCCCCAGCATTTT | CASSLGDRPTFYSNQPQHF
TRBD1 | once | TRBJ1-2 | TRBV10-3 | TGTGCCATCAGTCCGAACCGGGACAGGGTTGGCTACACCTTC | CAISPNRDRVGYTF
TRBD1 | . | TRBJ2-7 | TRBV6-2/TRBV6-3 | TGTGCCAGCAGCCTCGGACAGGTCCCGTGGCAGTACTTC | CASSLGQVPWQYF
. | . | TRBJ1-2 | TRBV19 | TGTGCCAGTAGTCTTATTGGTGCTAACTATGGCTACACCTTC | CASSLIGANYGYTF
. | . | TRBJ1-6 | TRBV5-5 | TGTGCCAGCAGCTTGGGAGTATCGGAGTCACCCCTCCACTTT | CASSLGVSESPLHF
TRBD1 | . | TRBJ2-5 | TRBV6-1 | TGTGCCAGCAGGGACAGGGGGTACCAAGAGACCCAGTACTTC | CASRDRGYQETQYF